This TCR beta chain was documented in a study of beta chain features in type 1 diabetes. Study-wide context: On cell yields, gender and age, patients and healthy donors were similar. Study-wide findings and caveats: The study found that naive, central memory and Treg TCRB repertoires appeared more similar in patients than in healthy donors. It was possible that PCR favored shorter templates, equally so in patients and controls.

Isolated RNA was reverse transcribed in full, so expressed TCRB transcripts were sequenced. Some clones are missing from TCRdb's copy, which holds only in-frame ones; the method was immunoSEQ multiplex PCR. The data show about 150,000 clones, with roughly 8.1% seen just once and 0.65% held by the top ten. The CDR3 is 13 amino acids. Germline V CDR1 and CDR2: MDHEN, SYDVKM. The junction had 8 bases not matched to a gene; V was cut back by 11 bases and J by 2 bases. This clone was picked up a small number of times. Its antigen is not known. Sorting that relied on CD45RO/CCR7/CD25/CD127/CD95/CD27 yielded CD4+ naive, central memory, regulatory and stem cell-like memory cells.

The clonotype comes from a man in his late teens or twenties in good health. The specimen sequenced was central memory CD4+ T cells from blood. The chain joins TRBV28 to TRBJ1-1; 7 positions agree with TRBD1. CDR3 DNA: TGTGCCGCCTGGGACAGCTATAACACTGAAGCTTTCTTT. It yields the protein CAAWDSYNTEAFF.